The present entry profiles one TCR beta chain with its context. What it binds is unknown. PCR was performed using 60 Vbeta and 13 Jbeta primers. Generated by immunoSEQ multiplex PCR, the TCRdb table keeps only in-frame clones and is missing some. This table holds about 130,000 clones, 81% found once. The CDR3 loop spans 15 amino acids. Trimming took 5 bases from V and 2 from J, leaving 16 bases between them. CDR1 SEHNR and CDR2 FQNEAQ come from the germline V gene (reference sequence). The source of the sample is a study of cytomegalovirus exposure and HLA in healthy donors. Study-wide results and caveats: The study found most TCR sequences rare, yet found some public TCRs in many donors. Analysis was performed later, and it showed HLA-associated TCR beta chains to be more clonally expanded than equally common others.

This TCR was sampled from a man younger than 30 in good health and CMV-seronegative. The chain is built from TRBV7-9 and TRBJ2-7; D might be TRBD2 (6 bases). Sequenced input: PBMCs. CDR3 sequence reads: CASSPQRRAPYEQYF. The CDR3 bases are TGTGCCAGCAGCCCTCAACGGAGGGCGCCCTACGAGCAGTACTTC. Full variable domain (rest looked up from reference TRBV7-9 and TRBJ2-7): DTGVSQNPRHKITKRGQNVTFRCDPISEHNRLYWYRQTLGQGPEFLTYFQNEAQLEKSRLLSDRFSAERPKGSFSTLEIQRTEQGDSAMYLCASSPQRRAPYEQYFGPGTRLTVT.